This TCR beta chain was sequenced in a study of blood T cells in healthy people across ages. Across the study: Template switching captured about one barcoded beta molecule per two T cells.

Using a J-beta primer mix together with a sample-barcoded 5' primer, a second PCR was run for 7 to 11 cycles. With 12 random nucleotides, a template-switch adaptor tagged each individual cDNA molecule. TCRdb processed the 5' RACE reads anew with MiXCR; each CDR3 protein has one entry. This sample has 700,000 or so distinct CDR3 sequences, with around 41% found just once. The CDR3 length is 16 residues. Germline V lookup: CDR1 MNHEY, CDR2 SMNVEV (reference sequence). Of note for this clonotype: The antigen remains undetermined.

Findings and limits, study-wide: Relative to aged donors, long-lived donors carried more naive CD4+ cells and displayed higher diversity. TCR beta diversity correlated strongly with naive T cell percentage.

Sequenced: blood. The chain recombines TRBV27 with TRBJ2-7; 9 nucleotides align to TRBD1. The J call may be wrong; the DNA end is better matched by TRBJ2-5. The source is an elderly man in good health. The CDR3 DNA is TGTGCCAGCAGTCCCACTTATACAGGGGGCCGGGAGACCCAGTACTTC. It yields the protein CASSPTYTGGRETQYF.